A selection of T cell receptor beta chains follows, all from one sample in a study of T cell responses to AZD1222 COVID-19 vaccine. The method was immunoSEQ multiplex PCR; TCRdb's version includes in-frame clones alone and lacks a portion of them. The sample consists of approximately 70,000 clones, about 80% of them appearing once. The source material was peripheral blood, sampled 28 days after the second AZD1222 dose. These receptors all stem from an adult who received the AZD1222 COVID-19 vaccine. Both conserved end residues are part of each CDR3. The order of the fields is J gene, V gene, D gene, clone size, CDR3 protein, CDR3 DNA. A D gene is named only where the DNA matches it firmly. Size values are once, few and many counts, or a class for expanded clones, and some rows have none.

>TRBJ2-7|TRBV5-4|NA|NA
CASKMSGSYYEQYF
TGTGCCAGCAAAATGTCCGGCAGTTACTACGAGCAGTACTTC
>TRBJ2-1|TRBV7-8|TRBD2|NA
CASSLLAGTNEQFF
TGTGCCAGCAGCTTATTAGCGGGAACCAATGAGCAGTTCTTC
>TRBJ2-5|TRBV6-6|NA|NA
CASSYSRGGETQYF
TGTGCCAGCAGTTACTCGAGAGGGGGAGAGACCCAGTACTTC
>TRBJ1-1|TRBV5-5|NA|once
CASSLVRLNTEAFF
TGTGCCAGCAGCTTGGTACGGCTGAACACTGAAGCTTTCTTT
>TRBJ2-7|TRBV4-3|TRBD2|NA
CASSYRTSGGAYEQYF
TGCGCCAGCAGCTACCGGACTAGCGGGGGGGCTTACGAGCAGTACTTC
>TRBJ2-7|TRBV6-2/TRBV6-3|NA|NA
CASSYRSYEQYF
TGTGCCAGCAGTTATCGATCCTACGAGCAGTACTTC
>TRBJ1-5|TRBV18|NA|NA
CASSPGFGNQPQHF
TGTGCCAGCTCACCAGGGTTCGGCAATCAGCCCCAGCATTTT
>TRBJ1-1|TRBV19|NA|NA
CASSMTGSRGTEAFF
TGTGCCAGTAGTATGACAGGCTCGCGGGGCACTGAAGCTTTCTTT
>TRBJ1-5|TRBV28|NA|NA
CASSSPDRRLSDQPQHF
TGTGCCAGCAGTTCTCCCGACAGACGACTTAGCGATCAGCCCCAGCATTTT
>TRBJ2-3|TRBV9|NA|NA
CASSVVQGDTQYF
TGTGCCAGCAGCGTAGTTCAAGGTGACACGCAGTATTTT
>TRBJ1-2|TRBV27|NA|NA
CASSFGSSYGYTF
TGTGCCAGCAGTTTCGGGTCGAGCTATGGCTACACCTTC
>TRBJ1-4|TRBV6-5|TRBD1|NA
CASRESTGVGEKLVF
TGTGCCAGCCGCGAGTCGACAGGGGTTGGCGAAAAACTGGTTTTT
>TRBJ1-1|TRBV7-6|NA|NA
CASGTNTEAFF
TGTGCCAGCGGGACCAACACTGAAGCTTTCTTT
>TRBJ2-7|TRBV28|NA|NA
CASSLISRHEQYF
TGTGCCAGCAGTTTAATCAGCAGGCACGAGCAGTACTTC
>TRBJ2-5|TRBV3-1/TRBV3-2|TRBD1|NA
CATTGQGIPQYF
TGTGCCACTACTGGACAGGGAATTCCCCAGTACTTC
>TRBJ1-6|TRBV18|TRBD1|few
CASSGGQGGNSPLHF
TGTGCCAGCTCAGGAGGACAGGGGGGGAATTCACCCCTCCACTTT
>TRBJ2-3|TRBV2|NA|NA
CASRMDSTDTQYF
TGTGCCAGCAGGATGGACAGCACAGATACGCAGTATTTT
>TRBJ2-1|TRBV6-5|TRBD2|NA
CASSYSSGGAMNEQFF
TGTGCCAGCAGTTACAGTAGCGGGGGGGCCATGAATGAGCAGTTCTTC
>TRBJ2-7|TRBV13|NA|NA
CASSSTRYEQYF
TGTGCCAGCAGCTCAACCCGGTACGAGCAGTACTTC
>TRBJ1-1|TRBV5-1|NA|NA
CASSLAAENTEAFF
TGCGCCAGCAGCTTGGCGGCTGAGAACACTGAAGCTTTCTTT
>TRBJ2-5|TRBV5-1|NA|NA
CASSLGSGEETQYF
TGCGCCAGCAGCTTGGGGAGTGGGGAAGAGACCCAGTACTTC
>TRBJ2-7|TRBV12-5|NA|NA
CASGFNFDRLYEQYF
TGTGCTAGTGGTTTTAATTTTGACAGACTCTACGAGCAGTACTTC
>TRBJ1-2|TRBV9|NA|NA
CASSGIRADTNYGYTF
TGTGCCAGCAGCGGGATAAGGGCGGATACTAACTATGGCTACACCTTC
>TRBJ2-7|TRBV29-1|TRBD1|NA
CSVEFRGQGGYEQYF
TGCAGCGTTGAATTTCGTGGACAGGGCGGCTACGAGCAGTACTTC
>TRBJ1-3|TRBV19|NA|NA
CASSWGGAGNTIYF
TGTGCCAGTAGCTGGGGCGGCGCTGGAAACACCATATATTTT
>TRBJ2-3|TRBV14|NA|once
CASSQPLGGTDTQYF
TGTGCCAGCAGCCAGCCCCTCGGCGGGACAGATACGCAGTATTTT
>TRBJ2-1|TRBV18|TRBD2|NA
CASSPARGGYNEQFF
TGTGCCAGCTCACCAGCGCGGGGGGGGTACAATGAGCAGTTCTTC
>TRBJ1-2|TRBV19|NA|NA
CASSTRDGYGYTF
TGTGCCAGTAGTACAAGGGACGGCTATGGCTACACCTTC
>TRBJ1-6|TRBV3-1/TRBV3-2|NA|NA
CASSQVSRNSPLHF
TGTGCCAGCAGCCAAGTATCCAGAAATTCACCCCTCCACTTT
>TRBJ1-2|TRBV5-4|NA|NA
CASSLDRGQIRYGYTF
TGTGCCAGCAGCTTAGATAGAGGCCAAATACGCTATGGCTACACCTTC
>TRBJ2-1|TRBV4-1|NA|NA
CASSQEGVFGEQFF
TGCGCCAGCAGCCAAGAGGGGGTTTTCGGTGAGCAGTTCTTC
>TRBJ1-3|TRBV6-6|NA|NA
CASIEDSLPGNTIYF
TGTGCCAGCATTGAGGACAGTTTGCCTGGAAACACCATATATTTT
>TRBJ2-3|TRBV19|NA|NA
CASSIGFRRPTSTDTQYF
TGTGCCAGTAGTATAGGGTTCCGACGGCCAACTAGCACAGATACGCAGTATTTT
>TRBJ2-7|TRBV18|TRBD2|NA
CASSPNSGASYEQYF
TGTGCCAGCTCACCAAATAGCGGGGCTTCCTACGAGCAGTACTTC
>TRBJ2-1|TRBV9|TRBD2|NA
CASNDPLLGGRVGGEQFF
TGTGCCAGCAACGATCCCCTTCTCGGGGGGAGGGTCGGTGGTGAGCAGTTCTTC
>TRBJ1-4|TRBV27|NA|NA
CASSKGDTNEKLFF
TGTGCCAGCAGTAAGGGGGATACTAATGAAAAACTGTTTTTT
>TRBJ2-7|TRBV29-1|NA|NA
CSVETGSTYEQYF
TGCAGCGTTGAAACAGGGAGTACCTACGAGCAGTACTTC
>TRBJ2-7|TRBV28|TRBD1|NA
CASILTGGYEQYF
TGTGCCAGCATCTTGACAGGGGGCTACGAGCAGTACTTC
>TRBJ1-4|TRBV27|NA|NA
CASSLDATNEKLFF
TGTGCCAGCAGCCTAGATGCAACTAATGAAAAACTGTTTTTT
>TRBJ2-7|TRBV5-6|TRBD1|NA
CASSAGTGLSYEQYF
TGTGCCAGCAGCGCCGGGACAGGGTTATCCTACGAGCAGTACTTC
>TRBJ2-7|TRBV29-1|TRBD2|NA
CSVGNRGDVSYEQYF
TGCAGCGTTGGGAATCGGGGGGACGTCTCCTACGAGCAGTACTTC
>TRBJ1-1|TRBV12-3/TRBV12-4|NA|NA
CASSLGQNTEAFF
TGTGCCAGCAGTTTAGGGCAGAACACTGAAGCTTTCTTT
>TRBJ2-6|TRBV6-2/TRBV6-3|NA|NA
CASSYAGVSTGANVLTF
TGTGCCAGCAGTTACGCCGGGGTATCGACTGGGGCCAACGTCCTGACTTTC
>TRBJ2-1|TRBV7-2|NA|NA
CASIPQVPDNEQFF
TGTGCCAGCATCCCTCAGGTCCCGGACAATGAGCAGTTCTTC
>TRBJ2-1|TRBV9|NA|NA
CASSASGTRAPEQFF
TGTGCCAGCAGCGCCTCCGGGACCAGGGCGCCTGAGCAGTTCTTC
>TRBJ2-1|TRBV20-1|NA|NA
CSARLLLEQFF
TGCAGTGCTCGATTACTCCTGGAGCAGTTCTTC
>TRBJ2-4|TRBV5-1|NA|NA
CASSLANVAMAKNIQYF
TGCGCCAGCAGCTTGGCCAACGTCGCTATGGCCAAAAACATTCAGTACTTC
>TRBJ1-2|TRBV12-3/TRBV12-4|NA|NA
CASSWDRADCCTF
TGTGCCAGCAGTTGGGACCGCGCCGATTGTTGCACCTTC